This T cell receptor (beta chain) was sequenced for a study of blood T cell repertoires in COVID-19. On the study more broadly: Some COVID-19 samples were acute and others convalescent; all came from the United States, Italy and Spain. The cDNA or gDNA used as material had been derived from T cells, B-cell-depleted T cells, or PBMCs.

Study processing details: The authors estimated nucleated cell counts from reference gene primer amplification. Libraries were prepared by immunoSEQ multiplex PCR; TCRdb keeps only in-frame clonotypes and omits some of them. That table is the source of V, J and clone size, and D and trimming were worked out from the DNA. This table holds nearly 200,000 clones, approximately 91% found once. Germline loops: CDR1 SQVTM, CDR2 ANQGSEA. This CDR3 is built from 14 residues. V gave up 7 bases and J gave up 4 bases; unmatched junction bases: 7. The chain is built from TRBV29-1 and TRBJ2-2; 9 bases are a match to TRBD1. The sequence derives from a woman aged 40 to 49 who had recovered from COVID-19. The sequenced sample consisted of peripheral blood. The CDR3 DNA reads as TGCAGCGCTGACCCGGGACAGGGCACCGGGGAGCTGTTTTTT. Translation: CSADPGQGTGELFF.